This TCR beta chain was sequenced during a study of cytomegalovirus exposure and HLA in healthy donors. 13 Jbeta primers and 60 Vbeta primers were used for the PCR. Sequencing was performed with immunoSEQ multiplex PCR; in TCRdb, only in-frame clones are kept and a portion is missing. Of roughly 230,000 clones listed, just under 80% are singletons. Sequencing was done on a sample of PBMCs. The sequence derives from a boy aged 5 to 17 in good health and CMV-seronegative.

The CDR3 reads CASSIEGARNQPQHF. The CDR3 DNA sequence: TGTGCCAGTAGTATCGAGGGGGCTCGCAATCAGCCCCAGCATTTT. The genes are TRBV19 and TRBJ1-5; TRBD1 aligns across 7 bases. V shed 3 bases, J shed 2 bases, and the junction held 4 bases outside the gene matches. In germline, CDR1 is LNHDA, CDR2 SQIVND (reference sequence). The CDR3 loop spans 15 amino acids.